The source of this TCR beta chain is a study of cytomegalovirus exposure and HLA in healthy donors. Overall study results and limits: The records held CMV serostatus as the only immune exposure information. An Asian-associated ancestry cluster reportedly showed fewer N-insertions than the approximately 700-donor mean in a later analysis. Several of the most significant clusters appeared linked to common viral pathogens, based on a later analysis. Some V segments, TRBV6-2 and TRBV6-3 among them, were indistinguishable and were therefore excluded.

Concerning this clone: Its antigen is as yet unknown.

Both 60 Vbeta primers and 13 Jbeta primers went into the PCR. Measured with immunoSEQ multiplex PCR; TCRdb has only the in-frame clones, and not every one. The repertoire holds roughly 290,000 clones, with under 90% as singletons. V dropped 7 bases and J dropped 3; count of bases not matched to a gene: 5. CDR3 length: 14 residues. Germline V lookup: CDR1 LNHDA, CDR2 SQIVND (reference sequence). The sample taken for sequencing was PBMCs. This TCR was recovered from a girl aged 2 to 10 in good health and CMV-seronegative. This chain links TRBV19 with TRBJ1-5; 8 positions agree with TRBD1. CDR3 sequence (DNA): TGTGCCAGTAACCCGACAGGGGTCAATCAGCCCCAGCATTTT. This codes for CASNPTGVNQPQHF.